The present T cell receptor beta chain was sequenced within a study of blood T cells in healthy people across ages. Findings of the study overall: CMV infection status of these donors was not known.

The germline V gene encodes CDR1 MNHEY and CDR2 SMNVEV (reference sequence). Between the trimmed V and J ends, which lost 7 bases and 2 bases, there was a span of 6 bases. This CDR3 is 13 amino acids long. A remark on this clonotype: The target antigen is unknown.

It was with a sample-barcoded 5' primer and a J-beta primer mix that a second PCR of about 6 to 12 cycles was run. TCRdb re-called the 5' RACE reads with MiXCR, one entry per CDR3 protein. Among over 600,000 distinct CDR3 sequences listed, approximately 21% were seen once. The clonotype was recovered from a man in his sixties or seventies in good health. The rearrangement uses TRBV27 and TRBJ2-6; D is perhaps TRBD2 (5 bases). Sequences were obtained from blood. Here the CDR3 DNA reads TGTGCCAGCAACGGGGCTGGGGCCAACGTCCTGACTTTC. Its translation is CASNGAGANVLTF. Full variable domain (outside the CDR3, taken from reference TRBV27 and TRBJ2-6): EAQVTQNPRYLITVTGKKLTVTCSQNMNHEYMSWYRQDPGLGLRQIYYSMNVEVTDKGDVPEGYKVSRKEKRNFPLILESPSPNQTSLYFCASNGAGANVLTFGAGSRLTVL.